Each of the 9 T cell receptor beta chains below was sequenced from the same sample in a study of CD8+CD57+ T cells in acquired aplastic anemia (dated by TCRdb to 2016 to 2018). The run used an Illumina HiSeq 2000. TCR beta VDJ combination and CDR3 sequence profiling used genomic DNA as the template. The raw public data were reprocessed by TCRdb itself: fastp quality trimming at Q25, MiXCR clonotype calling, in-frame beta chains only. Identical CDR3 proteins give one entry, which carries the most common genes and DNA. The sample table holds about 200,000 distinct CDR3 sequences, of which over 55% were seen once. The ten largest clones add up to around 58% of the sample. Patients chosen for sequencing had shown expansion of CD8+CD57+ cells by flow cytometry. The sequenced sample consisted of sorted CD4+, CD8+, or CD8+CD57+ T cells (not recorded which) from PBMCs. These receptors all stem from a human donor with aplastic anemia.

The V gene is TRBV7-9, the J gene TRBJ2-5, with a tentative D call TRBD2 (7 bases). Germline CDR1 reads SEHNR; CDR2 reads FQNEAQ (reference sequence). The CDR3 is 14 residues long. The V and J ends lost 5 bases and 5 bases respectively, with 15 bases between them. In DNA, the CDR3 is TGTGCCAGCAGCGTAGGGGGAGGGCGGGAGACCCAGTACTTC. Translating it yields CASSVGGGRETQYF.

V usage is TRBV24-1 and J usage is TRBJ2-7; D call uncertain. The CDR3 has 13 residues. Between the trimmed V and J ends, which lost 6 bases and 7 bases, there was a span of 15 bases. Germline assignment: CDR1 KGHDR and CDR2 SFDVKD. CDR3 nucleotide sequence: TGTGCCACCAGTCAGGACGCTAAGTCGGAGCAGTACTTC. Translating gives CATSQDAKSEQYF.

About this clonotype: The junction departs from the called germline gene at one end, perhaps through a read error. The rearrangement joins TRBV9 to TRBJ1-3; D might be TRBD1 (5 bases). CDR3 size: 13 residues. Germline V gene sequence: CDR1 SGDLS, CDR2 YYNGEE. The CDR3 DNA is TGTGCCAACAGCGTAGCCGCCGGGGGCACCATATATTTT. Translation gives CANSVAAGGTIYF.

The V and J genes are TRBV19 and TRBJ1-2; D is uncertain. V was shortened by 6 bases and J by 4 bases, with 21 bases between the two germline ends. The CDR3 length is 16 residues. Germline CDR1 reads LNHDA; CDR2 reads SQIVND (reference sequence). The CDR3 DNA is TGTGCCAGTAGGCCGCCGCCCCAACAAGGATCCTATGGCTACACCTTC. Protein: CASRPPPQQGSYGYTF.

Turning to this clonotype: The junction and the germline gene differ at one end; a read error may be behind it. The chain recombines TRBV2 with TRBJ2-5, with D possibly TRBD2 on 6 matching bases. CDR3 size: 16 residues. The V gene's germline CDR1 is SNHLY and CDR2 FYNNEI. In nucleotides, the CDR3 is TGTGCCACCAGTGACCCCCAAGCGGGCGGAGGAGAGACCCAGTACTTC. This gives the protein CATSDPQAGGGETQYF.

The rearrangement joins TRBV24-1 to TRBJ2-1; TRBD2 might be the D (5 bases). Trimming removed 9 bases at V and 8 bases at J, with 10 bases between. Germline CDR1 reads KGHDR; CDR2 reads SFDVKD. The CDR3 sequence is 11 residues long. This CDR3 is CATGWGDEQFF. The CDR3, as DNA: TGTGCCACCGGCTGGGGAGATGAGCAGTTCTTC.

This clonotype was recorded many times. V is TRBV6-5 and J is TRBJ2-3, with 11 bases aligning to TRBD2. V dropped 5 bases and J dropped 3; count of bases not matched to a gene: 7. The CDR3 is made up of 16 amino acids. From germline, CDR1 is MNHEY and CDR2 SVGAGI. Here the CDR3 reads CASSAPLAGGTDTQYF. As DNA, the CDR3 is TGTGCCAGCAGTGCCCCCTTAGCGGGGGGGACAGATACGCAGTATTTT.

The chain employs TRBV24-1 and TRBJ2-3; 8 bases are a match to TRBD1. Per germline, CDR1 KGHDR and CDR2 SFDVKD. This CDR3 contains 16 residues. Losses at the gene ends were 3 bases for V and 0 bases for J; bases not matched to a gene: 4. DNA of the CDR3: TGTGCCACCAGTGATACAGGGACAGGAAGCACAGATACGCAGTATTTT. Translated: CATSDTGTGSTDTQYF.

V and J are TRBV20-1 and TRBJ1-1; D ambiguous. Germline V gene data show CDR1 as DFQATT and CDR2 as SNEGSKA (reference sequence). Trimming cost V 6 bases and J 4 bases, with 12 bases left between them. The CDR3 spans 12 residues. The CDR3 coding sequence is TGCAGTGCCTCGACAATTCCCACTGAAGCTTTCTTT. It codes for CSASTIPTEAFF.